This record concerns one TCR beta chain sequence. What it binds is unknown. Sequencing was performed with immunoSEQ multiplex PCR; in TCRdb, only in-frame clones are kept and a portion is missing. This sample has more than 100,000 clones, with roughly 87% found just once. This sample is drawn from a study of T cell responses to AZD1222 COVID-19 vaccine. There are 13 residues in the CDR3. Germline loops: CDR1 SGHVS, CDR2 FNYEAQ. V lost 3 bases and J lost 7, with 12 bases in between. Study results and caveats: Of spike-specific TCRs, nearly half reportedly target regions left unmutated in variants.

Sequencing was performed on peripheral blood, taken 28 days after the second AZD1222 dose. The chain links TRBV7-6 to TRBJ2-5, with D possibly TRBD2 on 6 matching bases. The TCR sequence derives from an adult who received the AZD1222 COVID-19 vaccine. The CDR3, as DNA: TGTGCCAGCAGCTTCGGGGGACGGGGGACCCAGTACTTC. It yields the protein CASSFGGRGTQYF.